The 20 T cell receptor beta chains listed next were all sequenced from one sample in a study of shared clonotypes between healthy human individuals. TCRdb keeps only in-frame clones here, not all; method: immunoSEQ multiplex PCR. The sample yields 950,000 to 1,100,000 clones, 75% to 80% seen once. The sample comprised memory CD4+ T cells from PBMCs. Described subset: CD45RA-negative fraction. The receptors derive from a man between 18 and 35 years old in good health. Some clones in this sample may be carry-over from other donors' samples.

The chain has TRBV29-1 and TRBJ2-3; D gene ambiguous. The CDR3 contains 12 residues. Per germline, CDR1 SQVTM and CDR2 ANQGSEA. Between the trimmed V and J ends, which lost 5 bases and 6 bases, there was a span of 12 bases. DNA for the CDR3: TGCAGCGTTTTCGAGAAGAGTGATACGCAGTATTTT. Residues: CSVFEKSDTQYF.

This chain joins TRBV29-1 and TRBJ1-2; 9 bases map to TRBD1. This CDR3 has 12 amino acids. V was clipped by 7 bases and J by 4 bases; unmatched bases: 4. Looked up from germline, CDR1 is SQVTM and CDR2 is ANQGSEA. CDR3 bases: TGCAGCGCAACAGGGGGCAGCTATGGCTACACCTTC. It yields the protein CSATGGSYGYTF.

This rearrangement joins TRBV28 to TRBJ2-1; 7 nucleotides line up with TRBD2. Germline V gives CDR1 MDHEN, CDR2 SYDVKM. After removal of 2 bases from V and 7 bases from J, the junction contained 14 bases not matched to a gene. The CDR3 runs 17 residues. The CDR3, as DNA: TGTGCCAGCAGTTTAGTCATGGGCGGGAGAGGTGGGAATGAGCAGTTCTTC. It yields the protein CASSLVMGGRGGNEQFF.

This chain links TRBV11-2 with TRBJ2-7; TRBD2 matches 7 bases. Germline loops: CDR1 SGHAT, CDR2 FQNNGV. V lost 5 bases and J lost 3; bases outside the gene matches: 10. The CDR3 has 15 amino acids. In nucleotides, the CDR3 is TGTGCCAGCAGCCCCTTGGCGGGAGCTAACTACGAGCAGTACTTC. This encodes CASSPLAGANYEQYF.

The chain joins TRBV6-1 to TRBJ1-3; D gene uncertain. The CDR3 is made up of 13 amino acids. V lost 6 bases, J lost 8 bases, and 14 bases lay in between. The germline CDR1 and CDR2 sequences are MNHNS and SASEGT. DNA of the CDR3: TGTGCCAGCAGACCTCCCCCGGAGGACACCATATATTTT. Translation: CASRPPPEDTIYF.

The chain carries TRBV25-1 and TRBJ1-2, with D maybe TRBD1 (6 bases). Germline V CDR1 and CDR2: MGHDK, SYGVNS. CDR3 size: 14 residues. The ends were cut back, 5 bases at V and 4 bases at J, with 14 bases in the middle. This chain's CDR3 is CASSWGGGLYGYTF. CDR3 nucleotides: TGTGCCAGCAGTTGGGGGGGCGGACTCTATGGCTACACCTTC.

This clone occurred a few times. V usage is TRBV30 and J usage is TRBJ2-5; the match to TRBD1 covers 7 bases. J was trimmed by 5 bases and V by 4 bases; bases with no gene match: 10. Germline V CDR1 and CDR2: GTSNPN, SVGIG (reference sequence). The CDR3 has 14 amino acids. CDR3 sequence: CAWIKSGGSETQYF. CDR3 DNA sequence: TGTGCCTGGATCAAGTCAGGGGGAAGTGAGACCCAGTACTTC.

The chain employs TRBV11-3 and TRBJ2-5; D not resolved. The CDR3 loop spans 12 amino acids. V was cut by 1 base and J by 5 bases, with 5 bases left in between. Germline CDR1 and CDR2: SGHNT and YENEEA. Written as DNA, the CDR3 is TGTGCCAGCAGCTTAGGACCTGAGACCCAGTACTTC. It encodes CASSLGPETQYF.

This rearrangement joins TRBV10-3 to TRBJ2-6; D might be TRBD2 (5 bases). V was trimmed by 3 bases and J by 0 bases, leaving 12 bases between them. Germline CDR1 and CDR2: ENHRY and SYGVKD. The CDR3 contains 17 residues. CDR3 DNA: TGTGCCATCAGTGAAATGGGAGCAAACTCTGGGGCCAACGTCCTGACTTTC. This gives the protein CAISEMGANSGANVLTF.

Remarks on this clone: A single base separates this from a much larger clone, so it may be a read error. This chain connects TRBV19 to TRBJ2-5; 8 nucleotides match TRBD2. The CDR3 covers 14 residues. Germline lookup yields CDR1 LNHDA and CDR2 SQIVND (reference sequence). V shed 3 bases and J 5 bases; nucleotides not matched to a gene: 5. DNA for the CDR3: TGTGCCAGTAGTATCCGACTAGCGAGCGAGACCCAGTACTTC. This codes for CASSIRLASETQYF.

V gene TRBV28 combines with J gene TRBJ2-2, with D possibly being TRBD2 (5 bases). The CDR3 has 16 residues. The V and J ends lost 7 bases and 1 base respectively, with 16 bases between them. Germline V gene data show CDR1 as MDHEN and CDR2 as SYDVKM. CDR3 amino acids: CASTRARPENTGELFF. DNA of the CDR3: TGTGCCAGCACGAGGGCCAGGCCGGAGAACACCGGGGAGCTGTTTTTT.

This chain connects TRBV15 to TRBJ2-3; TRBD2 matches 7 bases. CDR1 is LNHNV, CDR2 YYDKDF, per germline (reference sequence). The CDR3 runs to 16 residues. After removal of 0 bases from V and 2 bases from J, the junction contained 5 bases not matched to a gene. The CDR3 region has the DNA TGTGCCACCAGCAGAGATAGGGCGGGAGTCACAGATACGCAGTATTTT. The encoded protein is CATSRDRAGVTDTQYF.

The chain has TRBV15 and TRBJ1-1, with D possibly matching TRBD1 (5 bases). The CDR3 is 17 amino acids. V was cut by 5 bases and J by 5 bases, with 24 bases left in between. The germline gives CDR1 LNHNV, CDR2 YYDKDF (reference sequence). CDR3 bases: TGTGCCACCAGCTCATCGATAGGAGGGGTTTCTCTAACTGAAGCTTTCTTT. Its protein product is CATSSSIGGVSLTEAFF.

This chain connects TRBV7-2 to TRBJ1-2; D not certain. This CDR3 comprises 18 residues. Trimming took off 6 bases at V and 0 bases at J, with 23 bases between the two ends. CDR1 SGHTA and CDR2 FQGNSA come from the germline V gene. The DNA of the CDR3 is TGTGCCAGCAGGCCTACTGGGTTCCCCGGACTCTCTAACTATGGCTACACCTTC. It is translated as CASRPTGFPGLSNYGYTF.

The chain carries TRBV6-1 and TRBJ1-5, with a possible D match to TRBD1 (5 bases). Germline V gene data show CDR1 as MNHNS and CDR2 as SASEGT. CDR3 length equals 15 residues. V was cut by 2 bases and J by 6 bases, with 14 bases left in between. CDR3 sequence (DNA): TGTGCCAGCAGTGAACGCCGGGGCAGTAGTCAGCCCCAGCATTTT. Protein product: CASSERRGSSQPQHF.

The chain carries TRBV7-2 and TRBJ2-3; 9 bases are a match to TRBD2. V dropped 3 bases and J dropped 2; count of bases not matched to a gene: 6. The CDR3 runs 16 residues. Per the germline V gene, CDR1 is SGHTA and CDR2 is FQGNSA. DNA for the CDR3: TGTGCCAGCAGCTTCAACGGACTAGCGATCACAGATACGCAGTATTTT. Its translation is CASSFNGLAITDTQYF. Full variable domain (missing parts from reference TRBV7-2 and TRBJ2-3): GAGVSQSPSNKVTEKGKDVELRCDPISGHTALYWYRQSLGQGLEFLIYFQGNSAPDKSGLPSDRFSAERTGGSVSTLTIQRTQQEDSAVYLCASSFNGLAITDTQYFGPGTRLTVL.

The table lists this clone with a few counts. This sequence joins TRBV29-1 and TRBJ1-2; D might be TRBD1 (5 bases). This CDR3 spans 13 amino acids. V gave up 0 bases and J gave up 2 bases, with 7 bases separating them. Germline CDR1 and CDR2: SQVTM and ANQGSEA. The CDR3: CSVEEWGNYGYTF. The CDR3 DNA follows: TGCAGCGTTGAAGAGTGGGGGAACTATGGCTACACCTTC.

The CDR3: CASSKNSRGHEEAFF. The CDR3 region has the DNA TGTGCCAGCAGCAAAAATTCACGAGGCCACGAGGAAGCTTTCTTT. The J gene is TRBJ1-1, the V gene TRBV21-1. TRBV21-1 is noted as a pseudogene. This CDR3 is built from 15 residues.

The chain couples TRBV18 to TRBJ2-3, with 7 nucleotides matching TRBD1. This CDR3 region has 15 residues. Germline CDR1 reads KGHSH; CDR2 reads LQKENI. The ends lost 4 bases at V and 0 bases at J; junction bases unmatched: 4. The CDR3 region is CASSLSQGSTDTQYF. CDR3 sequence (DNA): TGTGCCAGCTCACTTTCACAGGGGAGCACAGATACGCAGTATTTT. Filled out from reference TRBV18 and TRBJ2-3, the complete variable domain reads NAGVMQNPRHLVRRRGQEARLRCSPMKGHSHVYWYRQLPEEGLKFMVYLQKENIIDESGMPKERFSAEFPKEGPSILRIQQVVRGDSAAYFCASSLSQGSTDTQYFGPGTRLTVL.

The chain couples TRBV11-2 to TRBJ1-2; 9 bases fit TRBD1. This CDR3 has 14 residues. Germline assignment: CDR1 SGHAT and CDR2 FQNNGV. The V segment lost 6 bases and the J segment 6 bases; nucleotides outside the gene matches: 8. For the CDR3, the DNA is TGTGCCAGCAGGGGGGGACAGGGAAGACATGGCTACACCTTC. This gives the protein CASRGGQGRHGYTF.